The 16 T cell receptor beta chains listed next were all sequenced from one sample in a study of CD8+ T cells in alopecia areata (dated by TCRdb to the late 2010s). Receptor libraries were prepared by the immunoSEQ multiplex PCR assay. RNA was extracted from all samples and reverse transcribed into cDNA as template for TCR sequencing. Sourced from immuneACCESS, this table was stored by TCRdb with only in-frame sequences that have V and J called. A share of the clones is absent; for the studies checked, an unresolved V gene accounts for under half, and the remainder has no known explanation. The sample profile shows around 150,000 clones; around 62% of them were found once. The ten biggest clones cover 36% of the sample. The sequenced material came from CD8+ T cells sorted from blood. Receptor source: a human donor in good health.

The V and J genes are TRBV7-9 and TRBJ2-6; unclear D gene. Looked up from germline, CDR1 is SEHNR and CDR2 is FQNEAQ (reference sequence). The germline V and J ends were trimmed by 2 bases and 2 bases, with 10 bases remaining between them. The CDR3 is made up of 16 amino acids. The CDR3 DNA follows: TGTGCCAGCAGCTTACGACCCTCGGCTGGGGCCAACGTCCTGACTTTC. Residues: CASSLRPSAGANVLTF. The variable domain in full, completed from reference TRBV7-9 and TRBJ2-6, reads DTGVSQNPRHKITKRGQNVTFRCDPISEHNRLYWYRQTLGQGPEFLTYFQNEAQLEKSRLLSDRFSAERPKGSFSTLEIQRTEQGDSAMYLCASSLRPSAGANVLTFGAGSRLTVL.

The count of this clone is one. The chain joins TRBV9 to TRBJ1-1; D remains ambiguous. Between the trimmed V and J ends, which lost 3 bases and 7 bases, there was a span of 13 bases. Germline CDR1 and CDR2: SGDLS and YYNGEE. The CDR3 loop spans 13 amino acids. The CDR3 DNA reads TGTGCCAGCAGCGCCGGGTTGGCGGATGAAGCTTTCTTT. Residues: CASSAGLADEAFF.

This clone was seen only a few times. The sample has other DNA sequences that encode this CDR3 too. The genes are TRBV6-5 and TRBJ2-1; 8 bases fit TRBD2. The ends lost 6 bases at V and 0 bases at J; junction bases unmatched: 4. CDR1 and CDR2 (germline): MNHEY, SVGAGI. CDR3 length equals 15 residues. The chain's CDR3 is CASSPSGSSYNEQFF. For the CDR3, the DNA is TGTGCCAGCAGCCCCAGCGGGAGCTCCTACAATGAGCAGTTCTTC.

The DNA for the CDR3 is TGTGCCAGCAGCTCCACACCCGTAGGGCTAAGGGGCGACAATGAGCAGTTCTTC. Translating it yields CASSSTPVGLRGDNEQFF. This chain links TRBV7-9 with TRBJ2-1; D possibly corresponds to TRBD1 (5 bases). CDR3 length equals 18 residues. V shed 4 bases and J shed 5 bases, with 24 bases lying between them. The germline V gene has CDR1 SEHNR and CDR2 FQNEAQ (reference sequence).

V gene TRBV10-2 combines with J gene TRBJ2-4; the D gene could be TRBD1 or TRBD2 (5 bases each). This CDR3 contains 13 residues. V lost 6 bases and J 5 bases, leaving 11 bases between the germline ends. CDR1 and CDR2 (germline): WSHSY, SAAADI. CDR3 DNA sequence: TGCGCCAGCAGGGGGGAACTTGAAAACATTCAGTACTTC. This encodes CASRGELENIQYF.

This clone occurred a few times. The chain couples TRBV29-1 to TRBJ2-7; possibly TRBD2 for D (5 bases). V was shortened by 7 bases and J by 4 bases, with 14 bases between the two germline ends. This CDR3 spans 12 amino acids. The germline gives CDR1 SQVTM, CDR2 ANQGSEA. The CDR3 DNA reads TGCAGCGCTGAGGGTGATTATTACGAGCAGTACTTC. Amino acids: CSAEGDYYEQYF.

V is TRBV30 and J is TRBJ1-1; D possibly corresponds to TRBD1 (6 bases). V dropped 3 bases and J dropped 3 bases, with 17 bases sitting between them. Per the germline V gene, CDR1 is GTSNPN and CDR2 is SVGIG (reference sequence). This CDR3 has 15 residues. CDR3 DNA: TGTGCCTGGAGGGACCCCTTGGGGGCGGACACTGAAGCTTTCTTT. It translates to CAWRDPLGADTEAFF.

This chain uses TRBV10-3 with TRBJ2-2, with 8 bases identical to TRBD2. V trimming: 0 bases; J trimming: 1 base; junction bases outside the gene matches: 1. Germline-derived CDR1 and CDR2 are ENHRY and SYGVKD. This CDR3 spans 16 amino acids. CDR3 protein: CAISESAGENTGELFF. CDR3 sequence (DNA): TGTGCCATCAGTGAGTCAGCGGGAGAGAACACCGGGGAGCTGTTTTTT.

For the CDR3, the DNA is TGTGCCAGCAGCCAAGGCTCACCCCTCCACTTT. It encodes CASSQGSPLHF. V usage is TRBV4-2 and J usage is TRBJ1-6; no clear D. CDR1 and CDR2 (germline): LGHNA, YNFKEQ. The CDR3 has 11 amino acids. V was pared by 1 base and J by 10 bases, with 2 bases between.

V and J are TRBV28 and TRBJ2-2; the D is unclear. With 2 bases removed from V and 5 bases from J, the gap between germline ends came to 12 bases. CDR3 size: 15 residues. CDR1 MDHEN and CDR2 SYDVKM come from the germline V gene. CDR3 DNA: TGTGCCAGCAGTTTAAGTTGGCTGCGGACCGGGGAGCTGTTTTTT. Amino acid sequence: CASSLSWLRTGELFF.

With regard to this clone: Other DNA sequences in the sample encode the same CDR3. V is TRBV27 and J is TRBJ2-7; D is undetermined. V lost 0 bases and J 1 base, leaving 7 bases between the germline ends. Looked up from germline, CDR1 is MNHEY and CDR2 is SMNVEV (reference sequence). The CDR3 consists of 14 residues. The CDR3 reads CASSLSRGSYEQYF. CDR3 in DNA: TGTGCCAGCAGTTTATCGCGCGGTTCCTACGAGCAGTACTTC.

This chain links TRBV9 with TRBJ2-7; a possible D gene is TRBD2 (6 bases). This CDR3 has 15 amino acids. Trimming shortened V by 2 bases and J by 4 bases, and 16 bases separated the two germline ends. CDR1 SGDLS and CDR2 YYNGEE come from the germline V gene. The CDR3 DNA follows: TGTGCCAGCAGCGTCGACGGGAGCGTGGTTTACGAGCAGTACTTC. Protein: CASSVDGSVVYEQYF.

The V and J genes are TRBV9 and TRBJ2-7, with D possibly matching TRBD1 (6 bases). CDR1 and CDR2 (germline): SGDLS, YYNGEE. The CDR3 runs to 14 residues. Trimming left V 2 bases short and J 5 bases short, with 14 bases between. The CDR3 reads CASSVSGEGDEQYF. Here the CDR3 DNA reads TGTGCCAGCAGCGTGTCAGGGGAAGGAGACGAGCAGTACTTC.

The chain uses TRBV2 and TRBJ2-7; 7 positions agree with TRBD2. The germline CDR1 and CDR2 sequences are SNHLY and FYNNEI. The CDR3 runs to 16 residues. V dropped 3 bases and J dropped 3; count of bases not matched to a gene: 11. Here the CDR3 reads CASSEILAEIVYEQYF. The CDR3, as DNA: TGTGCCAGCAGTGAGATCCTAGCGGAAATAGTCTACGAGCAGTACTTC.

This clone was seen a handful of times. This chain links TRBV11-2 with TRBJ2-7, with D perhaps being TRBD1 or TRBD2 (5 bases each). Looked up from germline, CDR1 is SGHAT and CDR2 is FQNNGV. Between the trimmed V and J ends, which lost 0 bases and 1 base, there was a span of 10 bases. The CDR3 is 15 residues long. CDR3 bases: TGTGCCAGCAGCTTAGATTCGGGACCTTCCTACGAGCAGTACTTC. This translates into CASSLDSGPSYEQYF. Full variable domain (rest looked up from reference TRBV11-2 and TRBJ2-7): EAGVAQSPRYKIIEKRQSVAFWCNPISGHATLYWYQQILGQGPKLLIQFQNNGVVDDSQLPKDRFSAERLKGVDSTLKIQPAKLEDSAVYLCASSLDSGPSYEQYFGPGTRLTVT.

This clone was detected only a few times. The chain recombines TRBV27 with TRBJ2-5; a possible D gene is TRBD2 (6 bases). This CDR3 spans 14 amino acids. CDR1 is MNHEY and CDR2 is SMNVEV in the germline V gene (reference sequence). V gave up 4 bases and J gave up 2 bases, with 11 bases separating them. The CDR3 DNA follows: TGTGCCAGCAGTTACGGCGGGGCTCAAGAGACCCAGTACTTC. Translation: CASSYGGAQETQYF.